The clone carrying this T cell receptor beta chain was counted a few times. Antigen specificity is unknown. This entry belongs to a study of T cell responses to AZD1222 COVID-19 vaccine. Study in general: Samples with a second dose at about 4 or about 12 weeks were pooled together.

Method: immunoSEQ multiplex PCR; TCRdb's copy keeps in-frame clones and lacks some. The table lists fewer than 150,000 clones, roughly 87% of them singletons. General study findings and limits: Spike-specific TCR breadth rose after two AZD1222 doses, and depth rose as well. Mostly white British, mostly female donors; authors suggested clonal diversity may be underestimated.

Per germline, CDR1 SNHLY and CDR2 FYNNEI. V was clipped by 6 bases and J by 1 base; unmatched bases: 8. CDR3 length: 16 amino acids. This rearrangement joins TRBV2 to TRBJ2-2; 7 positions match TRBD1. Sequences were derived from peripheral blood, sampled on day 0 of AZD1222 vaccination. The receptor comes from an adult in good health. The DNA for the CDR3 is TGTGCCAGCAGCGCGAGGGGGCAAAGGAACACCGGGGAGCTGTTTTTT. It codes for CASSARGQRNTGELFF. Full variable domain (rest looked up from reference TRBV2 and TRBJ2-2): EPEVTQTPSHQVTQMGQEVILRCVPISNHLYFYWYRQILGQKVEFLVSFYNNEISEKSEIFDDQFSVERPDGSNFTLKIRSTKLEDSAMYFCASSARGQRNTGELFFGEGSRLTVL.